A selection of T cell receptor beta chains follows, all from one sample in a study of cytotoxic CD8 clonotypes in ibrutinib-treated CLL. Assay: immunoSEQ multiplex PCR; the TCRdb copy retains only in-frame clones and omits some. The table has some 47,000 clones, around 60% seen once. The specimen comprised PBMCs, sampled after 24 months of ibrutinib treatment. All receptors derive from a human donor with chronic lymphocytic leukemia. The conserved cysteine and the conserved F or W are not part of the CDR3 here. Where a row states a size, it is once, few, many or the class of an expanded clone; other rows omit it.

clone_size	v_call	j_call	cdr3_aa
few	TRBV20-1	TRBJ1-2	SAPYDRGYT
-	TRBV18	TRBJ2-5	ASSRGATNLETQY
few	TRBV5-1	TRBJ2-5	ASSPQGIGETQY
few	TRBV4-1	TRBJ2-3	ASSQDPPQGATDTQY
-	TRBV25-1	TRBJ2-5	ASSELAGGETQY
-	TRBV5-6	TRBJ2-3	ASSLGWGTDTQY
-	TRBV2	TRBJ2-7	ASSHRQKGYEQY
once	TRBV27	TRBJ1-5	ASSFGREINQPQH
-	TRBV12-5	TRBJ1-1	ASGFGSSGGTDTEAF
-	TRBV11-2	TRBJ2-3	ASSLGGGFRRTDTQY
-	TRBV6-5	TRBJ1-4	ASSYSTNEKLF
few	TRBV5-6	TRBJ1-1	ASSLIRGGTEAF
-	TRBV19	TRBJ2-2	ASTPRGTGELF
-	TRBV28	TRBJ2-2	ASHGGAANTGELF
many	TRBV10-3	TRBJ1-1	AISGGQPSVAEAF
-	TRBV7-6	TRBJ2-7	ASSSGPNYEQY
few	TRBV19	TRBJ2-7	ASSGPGQGASYEQY
few	TRBV4-1	TRBJ2-5	ASSQDPGGETQY
-	TRBV2	TRBJ1-1	ASSERTGNTEAF
many	TRBV7-6	TRBJ2-2	ASSLSIDTGELF
few	TRBV19	TRBJ2-2	ASSSSRHSNTGELF
few	TRBV9	TRBJ1-1	ASSRSSGGKDTEAF
-	TRBV5-1	TRBJ2-1	ASSSAGPHNEQF
-	TRBV10-3	TRBJ2-2	AISESYGELF
-	TRBV5-1	TRBJ1-6	ASSLSGGGSPLH
few	TRBV7-9	TRBJ1-5	ASSSTKGHPQH
-	TRBV15	TRBJ2-7	ATSRETGASYEQY
-	TRBV5-1	TRBJ1-6	ASSFDLGGRRYNSPLH
-	TRBV6-1	TRBJ2-7	ASSEAGSPSYEQY
few	TRBV6-1	TRBJ1-5	ASSEGVGQPQH
-	TRBV5-1	TRBJ1-6	ASSFKAGSYNSPLH
once	TRBV4-1	TRBJ2-7	ASSQDQGQNEQY
few	TRBV10-3	TRBJ2-1	AISDVPGLPNEQF
-	TRBV15	TRBJ1-2	ATSPAGGGYT
-	TRBV5-1	TRBJ1-1	ASSFGHPGMNTEAF
-	TRBV2	TRBJ1-1	ASSTLGTGIVEAF
-	TRBV7-8	TRBJ2-3	ASSLGGVADTQY
-	TRBV9	TRBJ1-6	ASSPGQGASYNSPLH
-	TRBV5-6	TRBJ2-5	ASSLGKGGETQY
-	TRBV25-1	TRBJ1-4	ASSEWGRWEKLF
-	TRBV29-1	TRBJ2-2	SVKDRDKVGELF
-	TRBV5-6	TRBJ1-5	ASSLYAGLYNQPQH
few	TRBV7-6	TRBJ1-3	ASSPALYGNTIY
-	TRBV29-1	TRBJ2-2	SVGNRDNGELF
-	TRBV5-1	TRBJ2-7	ASSLVGGSYEQY
-	TRBV27	TRBJ1-2	ASSLGTAYGYT
-	TRBV6-1	TRBJ2-7	ASSPGRMIYEQY
-	TRBV12-2	TRBJ1-1	ASRLVCRDAGNTEAF
few	TRBV7-8	TRBJ2-2	ASSLSTGELF
-	TRBV15	TRBJ1-1	ATSPRTDNMNTEAF
few	TRBV11-2	TRBJ2-3	ASSSPPDRGRDTQY
few	TRBV5-4	TRBJ2-1	ASGTRGNEQF
many	TRBV4-2	TRBJ1-1	ASSRDSTQDGTEAF
-	TRBV5-5	TRBJ1-1	ASSREDRALTEAF
once	TRBV5-1	TRBJ1-1	ASSPSGAVNTEAF
-	TRBV6-1	TRBJ2-3	ASSEGWATDTQY